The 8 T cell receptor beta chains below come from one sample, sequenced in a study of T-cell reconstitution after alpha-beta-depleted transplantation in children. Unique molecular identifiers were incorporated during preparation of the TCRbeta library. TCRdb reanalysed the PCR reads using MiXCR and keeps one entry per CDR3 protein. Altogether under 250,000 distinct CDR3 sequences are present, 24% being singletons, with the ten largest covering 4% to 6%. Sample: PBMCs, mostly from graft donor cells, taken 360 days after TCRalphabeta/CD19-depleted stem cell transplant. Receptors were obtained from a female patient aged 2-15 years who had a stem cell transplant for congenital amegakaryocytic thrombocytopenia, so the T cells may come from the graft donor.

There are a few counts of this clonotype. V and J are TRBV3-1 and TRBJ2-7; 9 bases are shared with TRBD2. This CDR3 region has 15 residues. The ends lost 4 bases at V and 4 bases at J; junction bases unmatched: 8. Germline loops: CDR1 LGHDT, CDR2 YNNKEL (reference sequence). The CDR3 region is CASSPNSGSGYEQYF. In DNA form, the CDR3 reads TGTGCCAGCAGCCCAAATAGCGGGAGTGGTTACGAGCAGTACTTC.

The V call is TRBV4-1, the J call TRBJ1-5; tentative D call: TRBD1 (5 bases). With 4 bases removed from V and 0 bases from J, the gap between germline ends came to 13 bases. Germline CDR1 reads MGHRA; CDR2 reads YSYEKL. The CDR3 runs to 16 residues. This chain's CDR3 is CASSPRGGTSNQPQHF. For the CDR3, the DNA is TGCGCCAGCAGCCCGAGGGGAGGGACTAGCAATCAGCCCCAGCATTTT.

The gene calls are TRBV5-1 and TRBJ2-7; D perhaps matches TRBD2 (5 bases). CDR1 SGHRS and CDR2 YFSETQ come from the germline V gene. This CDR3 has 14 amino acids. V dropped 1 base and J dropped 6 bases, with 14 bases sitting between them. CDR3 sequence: CASSLSSGFGEQYF. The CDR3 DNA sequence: TGCGCCAGCAGCTTGTCCTCGGGGTTTGGCGAGCAGTACTTC.

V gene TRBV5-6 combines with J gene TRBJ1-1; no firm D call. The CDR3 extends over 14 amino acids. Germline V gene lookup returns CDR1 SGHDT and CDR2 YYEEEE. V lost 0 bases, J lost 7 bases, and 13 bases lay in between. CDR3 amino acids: CASSLGGPLIEAFF. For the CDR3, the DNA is TGTGCCAGCAGCTTGGGAGGCCCCCTTATTGAAGCTTTCTTT.

CDR3 nucleotides: TGTGCCAGCAGCGGCGACAGGGTGGGCTACACCTTC. This encodes CASSGDRVGYTF. The chain combines TRBV9 with TRBJ1-2, with 7 bases lining up with TRBD1. The CDR3 is 12 residues long. CDR1 is SGDLS and CDR2 is YYNGEE in the germline V gene. The V and J ends lost 3 bases and 8 bases, in that order; junction bases with no gene match: 4.

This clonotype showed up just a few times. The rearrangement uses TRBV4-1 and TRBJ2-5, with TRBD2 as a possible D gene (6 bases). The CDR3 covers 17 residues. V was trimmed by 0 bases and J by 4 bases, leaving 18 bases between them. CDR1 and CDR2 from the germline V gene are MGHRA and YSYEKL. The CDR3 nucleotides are TGCGCCAGCAGCCAAGATCCGGCTAGCGCGGGTCCAGAGACCCAGTACTTC. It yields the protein CASSQDPASAGPETQYF.

The DNA of the CDR3 is TGTGCCAGCAAACCAGAACAGGGGACAGGGTACGAGCAGTACTTC. It codes for CASKPEQGTGYEQYF. The rearrangement joins TRBV28 to TRBJ2-7; 9 bases are shared with TRBD1. The CDR3 runs 15 residues. CDR1 and CDR2 (germline): MDHEN, SYDVKM. Germline trimming cut 7 bases from V and 4 bases from J; bases unmatched to any gene: 11.

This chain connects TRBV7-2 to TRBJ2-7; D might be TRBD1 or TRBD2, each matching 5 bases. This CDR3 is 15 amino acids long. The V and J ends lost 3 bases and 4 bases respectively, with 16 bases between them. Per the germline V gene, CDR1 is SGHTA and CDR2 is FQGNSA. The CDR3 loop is CASSFRWGRRYEQYF. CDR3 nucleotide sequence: TGTGCCAGCAGCTTTCGTTGGGGACGGCGGTACGAGCAGTACTTC.